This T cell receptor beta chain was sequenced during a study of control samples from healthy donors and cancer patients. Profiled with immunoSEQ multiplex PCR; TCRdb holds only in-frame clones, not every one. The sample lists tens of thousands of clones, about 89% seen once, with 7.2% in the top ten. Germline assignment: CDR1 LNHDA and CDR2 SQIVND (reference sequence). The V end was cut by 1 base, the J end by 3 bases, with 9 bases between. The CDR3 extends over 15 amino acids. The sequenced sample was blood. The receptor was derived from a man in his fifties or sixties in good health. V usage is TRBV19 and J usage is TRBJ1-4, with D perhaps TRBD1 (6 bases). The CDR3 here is CASSIVWTANEKLFF. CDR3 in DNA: TGTGCCAGTAGTATAGTATGGACAGCTAATGAAAAACTGTTTTTT.